This is a list of T cell receptor beta chains from one sample in a study of cytomegalovirus exposure and HLA in healthy donors. Only in-frame clones appear in the TCRdb table, and some are missing; sequencing was by immunoSEQ multiplex PCR. The table records fewer than 95,000 clones, roughly three fifths of them present only once. The sample comprised PBMCs. The receptor source for this set is a woman aged 25 to 39 in good health and CMV-seronegative. Both conserved end residues are part of each CDR3. D genes are given only for firm matches. A row's size may be missing; if present it is once, few, many or a size class.

j_call	cdr3_length	v_call	clone_size	d_call	cdr3_nt	cdr3_aa
TRBJ1-1	12	TRBV6-5	many	TRBD1	TGTGCCAGCAGTAGGACAGGGTTTCCAGCTTTCTTT	CASSRTGFPAFF
TRBJ2-5	14	TRBV7-9	-	TRBD1	TGTGCCAGCAGCCCGGGACAGGGGGAGGAGACCCAGTACTTC	CASSPGQGEETQYF
TRBJ1-2	13	TRBV6-5	many	-	TGTGCCAGCAGTTCAACCTGGAGGGAAGGCTACACCTTC	CASSSTWREGYTF
TRBJ1-2	13	TRBV5-1	few	TRBD1	TGCGCCAGCAGCTCGGGACAGAACTATGGCTACACCTTC	CASSSGQNYGYTF
TRBJ2-5	13	TRBV6-5	-	TRBD2	TGTGCCAGCTCTAGCGGGGGGTCAGAGACCCAGTACTTC	CASSSGGSETQYF
TRBJ2-7	13	TRBV7-9	-	-	TGTGCCAGCAGCCCAGGGTGGTCCTACGAGCAGTACTTC	CASSPGWSYEQYF
TRBJ1-1	15	TRBV5-1	few	-	TGCGCCAGCAGCTTGGGGCAGATCATGAACACTGAAGCTTTCTTT	CASSLGQIMNTEAFF
TRBJ1-3	15	TRBV2	-	TRBD1	TGTGCCAGCAGCCCACAGGGGGTAACTGGAAACACCATATATTTT	CASSPQGVTGNTIYF
TRBJ2-7	15	TRBV9	few	TRBD2	TGTGCCAGCAGCGTATCGGGGCGGGGGGCCGACGAGCAGTACTTC	CASSVSGRGADEQYF
TRBJ2-3	13	TRBV6-5	-	-	TGTGCCAGCAGTTACTCTAATCATCGGGAGCGGTATTTT	CASSYSNHRERYF
TRBJ1-2	13	TRBV7-2	few	-	TGTGCCAGCAGCTCCCGGGGGGGGGACGGCTACACCTTC	CASSSRGGDGYTF
TRBJ2-3	17	TRBV5-1	few	TRBD1	TGCGCCAGCAGCTACCGAGTAGGGACAGGGGGCCAAGATACGCAGTATTTT	CASSYRVGTGGQDTQYF
TRBJ2-1	13	TRBV29-1	once	TRBD2	TGCAGCTCCGGGACTAGCGCCTACAATGAGCAGTTCTTC	CSSGTSAYNEQFF
TRBJ1-1	11	TRBV29-1	-	-	TGCAGCGCTATCGCTGACACTGAAGCTTTCTTT	CSAIADTEAFF
TRBJ1-1	15	TRBV27	-	-	TGTGCCAGCAGTTTATCCCAGACAGTGAACACTGAAGCTTTCTTT	CASSLSQTVNTEAFF
TRBJ1-4	14	TRBV29-1	-	-	TGCAGCGTTCTTGACAGGCTCTCTAATGAAAAACTGTTTTTT	CSVLDRLSNEKLFF
TRBJ2-7	15	TRBV25-1	-	-	TGTGCCAGCAGTGGCCGATCGTTGGGGGCAGGGGAGCAGTACTTC	CASSGRSLGAGEQYF
TRBJ1-4	14	TRBV6-5	-	-	TGTGCCAGCAGTTACGCAGGCGTTAATGAAAAACTGTTTTTT	CASSYAGVNEKLFF
TRBJ1-2	12	TRBV4-1	-	-	TGCGCCAGCGCGGGGGGAGGCTATGGCTACACCTTC	CASAGGGYGYTF
TRBJ2-7	16	TRBV21-1	once	-	TGTGCCAGCAGCATATCTGACAGTGCCACCTCCTACGAGCAGTACTTC	CASSISDSATSYEQYF
TRBJ2-1	15	TRBV2	few	-	TGTGCCAGCAGTGAAGGCGGCACCTCCTACAATGAGCAGTTCTTC	CASSEGGTSYNEQFF
TRBJ1-5	16	TRBV19	-	-	TGTGCCAGTAGTATGGAATCAGGGAGGAGAGATCAGCCCCAGCATTTT	CASSMESGRRDQPQHF
TRBJ1-5	12	TRBV19	-	-	TGTGCCAGTACCTCAGGGGTCCAGCCCCAGCATTTT	CASTSGVQPQHF
TRBJ1-2	18	TRBV7-6	once	TRBD1	TGTGCCAGCAGCCGCTTACCGGCTGGGACAGGACAAAACTATGGCTACACCTTC	CASSRLPAGTGQNYGYTF
TRBJ2-7	14	TRBV6-5	few	-	TGTGCCAGCAGCCGGGACATTACGAACTACGAGCAGTACTTC	CASSRDITNYEQYF
TRBJ1-1	17	TRBV5-4	few	TRBD1	TGTGCCAGCAGCTTGAGGCAGGGGGCGCCGAGGAACACTGAAGCTTTCTTT	CASSLRQGAPRNTEAFF
TRBJ2-7	15	TRBV30	-	-	TGTGCCTGGAGTGTTAAGGGGGAGGGCTCCTACGAGCAGTACTTC	CAWSVKGEGSYEQYF
TRBJ2-7	13	TRBV2	-	TRBD2	TGTGCCAGCACCAAGCGGGGGCCCTACGAGCAGTACTTC	CASTKRGPYEQYF
TRBJ2-7	11	TRBV6-5	few	TRBD1	TGTGCCAGCAGTACAGGGGGCGAGCAGTACTTC	CASSTGGEQYF
TRBJ1-5	17	TRBV28	few	-	TGTGCCAGCAGTTTACGGGGATCAACAGGGAAAGATCAGCCCCAGCATTTT	CASSLRGSTGKDQPQHF
TRBJ1-5	15	TRBV5-1	-	-	TGCGCCAGCAGCTTAGGCGACTATAGCAATCAGCCCCAGCATTTT	CASSLGDYSNQPQHF
TRBJ1-3	15	TRBV2	few	-	TGTGCCAGCAGTGTAGGGGTGCTCTCTGGAAACACCATATATTTT	CASSVGVLSGNTIYF
TRBJ1-1	9	TRBV20-1	few	-	TGCAGTGTAGGCGGAGGAGCTTTCTTT	CSVGGGAFF
TRBJ1-2	17	TRBV5-4	once	-	TGTGCCAGCAGCTTGGTACCTTCGATACAGGGCCTCTATGGCTACACCTTC	CASSLVPSIQGLYGYTF
TRBJ1-6	20	TRBV15	few	TRBD1	TGTGCCACCAGCAGAGATCGAGGCAGACAGGGGGGGACTTATAATTCACCCCTCCACTTT	CATSRDRGRQGGTYNSPLHF
TRBJ1-1	15	TRBV7-6	few	-	TGTGCCAGCAGCTCGCCGGGGGGGCTGTTCACTGAAGCTTTCTTT	CASSSPGGLFTEAFF
TRBJ1-5	19	TRBV7-8	-	TRBD1	TGTGCCAGCAGCTTGTACCCACCCCAGGGGGCCGATAGCAATCAGCCCCAGCATTTT	CASSLYPPQGADSNQPQHF
TRBJ2-2	13	TRBV30	-	-	TGTGCCTCCTCCCGGAGGGGCACCGGGGAGCTGTTTTTT	CASSRRGTGELFF
TRBJ1-1	13	TRBV2	-	TRBD1	TGTGCCAGCAGTTCCATAACAGGGGAGAAAGTTTTCTTT	CASSSITGEKVFF
TRBJ1-5	18	TRBV7-8	-	-	TGTGCCAGCAGCTTATACTTCCTGCAGACAGCTAGCAATCAGCCCCAGCATTTT	CASSLYFLQTASNQPQHF
TRBJ2-1	15	TRBV11-3	-	TRBD2	TGTGCCAGCAGCAATAGCGGGAGTGTCTACAATGAGCAGTTCTTC	CASSNSGSVYNEQFF
TRBJ1-1	14	TRBV10-3	few	TRBD1	TGTGCCATCAGTGGACAGGGGATGAACACTGAAGCTTTCTTT	CAISGQGMNTEAFF
TRBJ2-2	14	TRBV7-2	few	-	TGTGCCAGCAGCTTATCTCTAGTCGCCGGGGAGCTGTTTTTT	CASSLSLVAGELFF
TRBJ2-7	16	TRBV5-6	-	-	TGTGCCAGCAGCGGCGGGGGCAGGGGCCCGTTCTACGAGCAGTACTTC	CASSGGGRGPFYEQYF
TRBJ2-7	13	TRBV2	few	TRBD1	TGTGCCAGCAGTGAGGGACAGGCCGTAGGGCAGTACTTC	CASSEGQAVGQYF
TRBJ2-4	16	TRBV5-1	-	TRBD2	TGCGCCAGCAGCCTCGGGACTAGCGGGAGGGAGAACATTCAGTACTTC	CASSLGTSGRENIQYF
TRBJ2-5	15	TRBV7-2	few	TRBD2	TGTGCCAGCAGCTTAAGCGGGATCCAGGGAGAGACCCAGTACTTC	CASSLSGIQGETQYF
TRBJ2-1	15	TRBV7-2	-	-	TGTGCCAGCAGCTTAGTTATAGGGGGCGGGGATGAGCAGTTCTTC	CASSLVIGGGDEQFF
TRBJ1-5	16	TRBV6-1	few	-	TGTGCCAGCAGTGAAGGTCGACTTGAACCCCATCAGCCCCAGCATTTT	CASSEGRLEPHQPQHF
TRBJ1-5	12	TRBV6-6	-	-	TGTGCCAGCCAATGGGCTGGGCAGCCCCAGCATTTT	CASQWAGQPQHF
TRBJ2-7	15	TRBV5-1	-	TRBD2	TGCGCCAGCAGCTTCGGACTAGCGGGAGGGTACGAGCAGTACTTC	CASSFGLAGGYEQYF
TRBJ2-2	14	TRBV28	-	-	TGTGCCAGCAGCCCTGGGGCAGGGACCGGGGAGCTGTTTTTT	CASSPGAGTGELFF
TRBJ2-7	12	TRBV28	once	-	TGTGCCAGCAGTTTTTCGGGGACTGAGCAGTACTTC	CASSFSGTEQYF
TRBJ2-7	14	TRBV18	-	TRBD1	TGTGCCAGCTCCCGACAGGGATCAAGCTACGAGCAGTACTTC	CASSRQGSSYEQYF
TRBJ1-1	13	TRBV6-5	-	-	TGTGCCAGCAGACAGGGACGAGGGTCTGAAGCTTTCTTT	CASRQGRGSEAFF